Listed below are T cell receptor beta chains from one sample, sequenced in a study of control samples from healthy donors and cancer patients. Sequenced by immunoSEQ multiplex PCR; TCRdb stores in-frame clones only, minus some. The table includes around 100,000 clones, about 90% detected once. Sequencing input: blood. Every receptor here comes from a woman aged 50 to 60 in good health. The CDR3 runs from the conserved cysteine through the conserved F or W. D genes are given only for firm matches. Some rows mark clone size as missing; the rest say once, few, many or name a class of expanded clone.

D: -
V: TRBV5-4
size: -
J: TRBJ2-3
CDR3: CASSSRGADTQYF
DNA: TGTGCCAGCAGCTCCAGGGGTGCAGATACGCAGTATTTT

D: -
V: TRBV7-6
size: -
J: TRBJ1-1
CDR3: CASSSFTRQENTEAFF
DNA: TGTGCCAGCAGCTCCTTTACGAGGCAGGAAAACACTGAAGCTTTCTTT

D: -
V: TRBV5-5
size: -
J: TRBJ2-3
CDR3: CASSVYTEQGTDTQYF
DNA: TGTGCCAGCAGCGTCTATACTGAACAGGGCACAGATACGCAGTATTTT

D: TRBD1
V: TRBV10-3
size: -
J: TRBJ1-2
CDR3: CAISGRGGGYGYTF
DNA: TGTGCCATCAGTGGCAGGGGGGGTGGCTATGGCTACACCTTC

D: -
V: TRBV5-8
size: -
J: TRBJ1-5
CDR3: CASRGGLSSQPQHF
DNA: TGTGCCAGCAGGGGGGGCTTATCAAGTCAGCCCCAGCATTTT

D: -
V: TRBV7-7
size: -
J: TRBJ2-6
CDR3: CASSPLPDPGANVLTF
DNA: TGTGCCAGCAGCCCCCTTCCGGATCCTGGGGCCAACGTCCTGACTTTC

D: -
V: TRBV7-9
size: -
J: TRBJ2-5
CDR3: CASSRPQETQYF
DNA: TGTGCCAGCAGCCGCCCCCAAGAGACCCAGTACTTC

D: -
V: TRBV6-5
size: once
J: TRBJ1-1
CDR3: CASTQSPNTEAFF
DNA: TGTGCCAGCACCCAGAGCCCGAACACTGAAGCTTTCTTT

D: -
V: TRBV18
size: -
J: TRBJ1-6
CDR3: CASSPGVDSPLHF
DNA: TGTGCCAGCTCGCCTGGGGTAGATTCACCCCTCCACTTT

D: -
V: TRBV9
size: few
J: TRBJ2-1
CDR3: CASSVEGGSNEQFF
DNA: TGTGCCAGCAGCGTAGAGGGTGGGAGCAATGAGCAGTTCTTC

D: -
V: TRBV4-1
size: -
J: TRBJ1-5
CDR3: CASSQDGGSYNQPQHF
DNA: TGCGCCAGCAGCCAAGATGGGGGTTCCTACAATCAGCCCCAGCATTTT

D: -
V: TRBV7-6
size: few
J: TRBJ1-4
CDR3: CASSLAGERATNEKLFF
DNA: TGTGCCAGCAGCTTAGCGGGGGAGCGAGCAACTAATGAAAAACTGTTTTTT

D: TRBD2
V: TRBV7-8
size: few
J: TRBJ2-1
CDR3: CASSGGANYNEQFF
DNA: TGTGCCAGCTCGGGGGGGGCGAACTACAATGAGCAGTTCTTC

D: TRBD1
V: TRBV9
size: -
J: TRBJ2-7
CDR3: CASSPRTGNAAPYEQYF
DNA: TGTGCCAGCAGCCCTCGGACAGGGAACGCGGCACCCTACGAGCAGTACTTC

D: -
V: TRBV19
size: few
J: TRBJ1-4
CDR3: CASRLQHFKLFF
DNA: TGTGCCAGTAGGCTACAGCACTTCAAACTGTTTTTT

D: TRBD2
V: TRBV15
size: -
J: TRBJ2-7
CDR3: CATSREWGGSSYEQYF
DNA: TGTGCCACCAGCAGAGAGTGGGGGGGGAGCTCCTACGAGCAGTACTTC

D: -
V: TRBV6-4
size: many
J: TRBJ2-3
CDR3: CASSEGGGTDTQYF
DNA: TGTGCCAGCAGTGAAGGAGGGGGCACAGATACGCAGTATTTT

D: -
V: TRBV27
size: -
J: TRBJ2-3
CDR3: CASSDMPPTQYF
DNA: TGTGCCAGCAGCGACATGCCACCTACGCAGTATTTT

D: -
V: TRBV18
size: few
J: TRBJ2-7
CDR3: CASSPRGTVTYEQYF
DNA: TGTGCCAGCTCACCACGGGGCACTGTAACCTACGAGCAGTACTTC

D: -
V: TRBV7-2
size: -
J: TRBJ1-2
CDR3: CASSFQAGAQYGYTF
DNA: TGTGCCAGCAGCTTTCAGGCGGGGGCACAGTATGGCTACACCTTC

D: -
V: TRBV3-1/TRBV3-2
size: -
J: TRBJ1-6
CDR3: CASSQDGSPLHF
DNA: TGTGCCAGCAGCCAAGACGGCTCACCCCTCCACTTT

D: -
V: TRBV11-2
size: -
J: TRBJ1-3
CDR3: CASSFSPAQPGGNTIYF
DNA: TGTGCCAGCAGCTTTTCCCCGGCTCAACCGGGGGGAAACACCATATATTTT

D: TRBD1
V: TRBV5-1
size: -
J: TRBJ1-6
CDR3: CASSPGQGQAPLHF
DNA: TGCGCCAGCAGCCCAGGACAGGGACAGGCACCCCTCCACTTT

D: TRBD1
V: TRBV6-6
size: -
J: TRBJ1-3
CDR3: CASCRQGRDTIYF
DNA: TGTGCCAGCTGTAGACAGGGTAGGGACACCATATATTTT

D: TRBD1
V: TRBV7-3
size: -
J: TRBJ1-1
CDR3: CASSYIRSGTGNTEAFF
DNA: TGTGCCAGCAGTTACATACGCTCCGGGACAGGGAACACTGAAGCTTTCTTT

D: TRBD1
V: TRBV19
size: -
J: TRBJ1-5
CDR3: CASRNRGTGPYSNQPQHF
DNA: TGTGCCAGTAGGAACCGAGGGACAGGGCCATATAGCAATCAGCCCCAGCATTTT

D: -
V: TRBV5-1
size: -
J: TRBJ2-5
CDR3: CASSWQGETQYF
DNA: TGCGCCAGCAGCTGGCAGGGGGAGACCCAGTACTTC

D: TRBD2
V: TRBV29-1
size: -
J: TRBJ2-1
CDR3: CSGGTISSSYNEQFF
DNA: TGCAGCGGCGGGACTATTTCTTCCTCCTACAATGAGCAGTTCTTC

D: -
V: TRBV2
size: -
J: TRBJ2-2
CDR3: CASSLTRANTGELFF
DNA: TGTGCCAGCAGTCTGACGCGCGCGAACACCGGGGAGCTGTTTTTT

D: -
V: TRBV7-9
size: -
J: TRBJ2-1
CDR3: CASSLERIYNEQFF
DNA: TGTGCCAGCAGCTTGGAGCGGATCTACAATGAGCAGTTCTTC

D: -
V: TRBV5-6
size: -
J: TRBJ2-7
CDR3: CASSAGTTYEQYF
DNA: TGTGCCAGCAGCGCTGGGACAACCTACGAGCAGTACTTC

D: -
V: TRBV6-6
size: -
J: TRBJ1-1
CDR3: CASSYSRTEAFF
DNA: TGTGCCAGCAGTTACAGCAGGACTGAAGCTTTCTTT

D: TRBD1
V: TRBV18
size: medium-sized
J: TRBJ1-6
CDR3: CASSPPGTGVSPLHF
DNA: TGTGCCAGCTCACCCCCTGGGACAGGAGTTTCACCCCTCCACTTT

D: -
V: TRBV4-2
size: -
J: TRBJ1-1
CDR3: CASSQKLDSLMNTEAFF
DNA: TGTGCCAGCAGCCAAAAGCTGGACAGTCTCATGAACACTGAAGCTTTCTTT

D: -
V: TRBV14
size: -
J: TRBJ1-4
CDR3: CASSQDLGLNEKLFF
DNA: TGTGCCAGCAGCCAAGATTTGGGGCTTAATGAAAAACTGTTTTTT

D: -
V: TRBV9
size: -
J: TRBJ2-3
CDR3: CASSVVASDTDTQYF
DNA: TGTGCCAGCAGCGTAGTTGCTTCCGACACAGATACGCAGTATTTT

D: -
V: TRBV2
size: -
J: TRBJ1-6
CDR3: CASSRDTFSSPLHF
DNA: TGTGCCAGCAGTCGCGACACCTTTAGCTCACCCCTCCACTTT

D: -
V: TRBV18
size: -
J: TRBJ2-5
CDR3: CASSPRGETQYF
DNA: TGTGCCAGCTCACCACGGGGAGAGACCCAGTACTTC

D: -
V: TRBV30
size: -
J: TRBJ2-5
CDR3: CAWSLWALYQETQYF
DNA: TGTGCCTGGAGTCTTTGGGCCCTCTACCAAGAGACCCAGTACTTC

D: -
V: TRBV2
size: -
J: TRBJ2-5
CDR3: CASKVGGETQYF
DNA: TGTGCCAGCAAAGTAGGGGGAGAGACCCAGTACTTC

D: -
V: TRBV7-2
size: -
J: TRBJ1-1
CDR3: CASSLGPGDTEAFF
DNA: TGTGCCAGCAGCTTAGGGCCAGGGGACACTGAAGCTTTCTTT

D: -
V: TRBV7-3
size: -
J: TRBJ1-1
CDR3: CASSAKGPGMMNTEAFF
DNA: TGTGCCAGCAGCGCAAAAGGGCCAGGAATGATGAACACTGAAGCTTTCTTT

D: -
V: TRBV2
size: -
J: TRBJ2-1
CDR3: CASRGGYNEQFF
DNA: TGTGCCAGCAGGGGGGGATACAATGAGCAGTTCTTC

D: -
V: TRBV5-1
size: -
J: TRBJ2-2
CDR3: CASSSQLGGGRRTGELFF
DNA: TGCGCCAGCAGCTCCCAACTTGGTGGGGGGCGTAGGACCGGGGAGCTGTTTTTT

D: -
V: TRBV6-5
size: once
J: TRBJ2-1
CDR3: CASSPFNEREQFF
DNA: TGTGCCAGCAGCCCCTTTAATGAAAGGGAGCAGTTCTTC

D: -
V: TRBV5-6
size: -
J: TRBJ2-5
CDR3: CASSFSGETQYF
DNA: TGTGCCAGCAGCTTTTCCGGGGAGACCCAGTACTTC

D: -
V: TRBV6-2/TRBV6-3
size: -
J: TRBJ1-5
CDR3: CASSRTSSNQPQHF
DNA: TGTGCCAGCAGTCGGACATCTAGCAATCAGCCCCAGCATTTT

D: TRBD2
V: TRBV4-2
size: -
J: TRBJ2-1
CDR3: CASSQGLAGGDYNEQFF
DNA: TGTGCCAGCAGCCAGGGACTAGCGGGGGGCGACTACAATGAGCAGTTCTTC

D: -
V: TRBV19
size: -
J: TRBJ1-2
CDR3: CASSIQGNYGYTF
DNA: TGTGCCAGTAGTATTCAGGGAAACTATGGCTACACCTTC

D: TRBD1
V: TRBV3-1/TRBV3-2
size: -
J: TRBJ2-2
CDR3: CASSRGQGFAGELFF
DNA: TGTGCCAGCAGCCGAGGACAGGGCTTTGCCGGGGAGCTGTTTTTT

D: -
V: TRBV18
size: -
J: TRBJ1-4
CDR3: CASSLYPDWGNEKLFF
DNA: TGTGCCAGCTCACTCTATCCGGACTGGGGTAATGAAAAACTGTTTTTT

D: -
V: TRBV20-1
size: -
J: TRBJ2-3
CDR3: CSASHRVSPTDTQYF
DNA: TGCAGTGCCAGTCACAGGGTTTCCCCCACAGATACGCAGTATTTT

D: -
V: TRBV18
size: -
J: TRBJ2-4
CDR3: CASSSVGSGVSKNIQYF
DNA: TGTGCCAGCTCATCTGTAGGGTCGGGAGTTTCCAAAAACATTCAGTACTTC

D: -
V: TRBV18
size: -
J: TRBJ1-1
CDR3: CASSPRIIMNTEAFF
DNA: TGTGCCAGCTCACCCAGAATTATCATGAACACTGAAGCTTTCTTT

D: -
V: TRBV7-2
size: -
J: TRBJ2-4
CDR3: CASSGTESGLAKNIQYF
DNA: TGTGCCAGCAGCGGTACAGAGAGCGGCCTAGCCAAAAACATTCAGTACTTC

D: -
V: TRBV4-3
size: -
J: TRBJ2-1
CDR3: CASSLDTGSYNEQFF
DNA: TGCGCCAGCAGCCTAGACACGGGTTCCTACAATGAGCAGTTCTTC

D: -
V: TRBV9
size: -
J: TRBJ2-7
CDR3: CASSAFWGGLYEQYF
DNA: TGTGCCAGCAGCGCCTTTTGGGGAGGACTCTACGAGCAGTACTTC

D: TRBD1
V: TRBV6-1
size: once
J: TRBJ1-2
CDR3: CASSEGGTVYRYTF
DNA: TGTGCCAGCAGTGAAGGGGGGACAGTTTATCGCTACACCTTC

D: -
V: TRBV4-1
size: -
J: TRBJ2-2
CDR3: CASSQMSRGTGELFF
DNA: TGCGCCAGCAGCCAGATGAGCCGCGGCACCGGGGAGCTGTTTTTT